This T cell receptor (beta chain) was sequenced for a study of shared clonotypes between healthy human individuals. Study context: Donors were two women and three men aged 18 to 49. Whole-study results and caveats: A few donors had about 5.1% of their naive CD4 clonotypes in common. What naive subsets generally showed was a larger estimated richness than memory subsets showed.

This CDR3 contains 22 residues. The assay was carried out at the deep level. Assay used: immunoSEQ multiplex PCR; TCRdb lists only in-frame clones, some missing. This table has fewer than 2.5 million clones, approximately 93% appearing once. About this clone: Antigen: not known.

The chain joins TRBV21-1 to TRBJ2-7; the D call of TRBD2 is as the table states it, not checked on the DNA. TRBV21-1 is noted as a pseudogene. This TCR was sampled from a young man in good health. Some clones in this sample may be carry-over from other donors' samples. Material for sequencing was naive CD4+ T cells from PBMCs. As to subset: CD45RA+ positively selected. In DNA form, the CDR3 reads TGTGCCAGCAGCTTTCCCGGGGGAGGGACTAGCGGGAGAATAAAAGGCTCCTACGAGCAGTACTTC. This encodes CASSFPGGGTSGRIKGSYEQYF.